This T cell receptor (beta chain) was obtained from a study of OX40 agonist ivuxolimab in advanced cancers. For this clone: The antigen remains unidentified.

Here immunoSEQ multiplex PCR was the method, and the copy in TCRdb shows in-frame clones only, minus some. Among 110,000 or so clones listed, around 90% were seen once. The CDR3 is made up of 15 amino acids. Study-wide results and limits: Relative to CD4+, CD8+ T cells held more expanded clones on average. With doses of 0.1 to 3.0 mg/kg, CD4+ and CD8+ blood T cells had undergone clonal expansion by week 6. Specificity for antigen went undetermined in the expanded peripheral T cells.

The chain uses TRBV21-1 and TRBJ2-1; no check of the table's D call, TRBD1, against the DNA was made. TRBV21-1 constitutes a pseudogene. The clonotype was recovered from an adult with an advanced solid tumor such as melanoma, head and neck, liver or kidney cancer. The sequencing here drew on CD4+ or CD8+ T cells sorted from blood, taken in a trial of the OX40 agonist ivuxolimab. CDR3 coding DNA: TGTGCCAGGACACAGGGGGGGCCGTCCTACAATGAGCAGTTCTTC. It codes for CARTQGGPSYNEQFF.